This T cell receptor (beta chain) comes out of a study of blood T cells in healthy people across ages (dated by TCRdb to the mid-2010s). In the study overall: In model experiments, roughly one uniquely barcoded TCR beta cDNA molecule per two T cells was captured by template switching. Age-related changes in TCR beta repertoire diversity were measured in the study by deep sequencing normalized with unique cDNA molecular identifiers. The donors were split into four age groups: young (average 16 years), middle-aged (roughly 40), aged (62) and long-lived (about 74). To avoid experimental bias, donors of different ages were randomly spread across the sequencing lanes. Two additional independent replicas of 1 million unique cDNA reads from the same blood draw were analyzed for two donors (one aged 18 to 30 and one aged 80 or older). Overall study outcomes, separate from this receptor: Estimates of total diversity from one million sequenced T cells were regarded as lower bounds and underestimates. There was a strong correlation between observed TCR beta diversity and the percentage of naive T cells measured by flow cytometry. Compared with the aged group, more naive CD4+ T cells, fewer expanded clones and increased TCR diversity were shown by the long-lived group, suggesting age selection. Donor CMV infection status was unknown, potentially confounding age-related changes in expanded clonotypes. Because profiling used bulk unsorted PBMCs, naive and antigen-experienced compartments could not be compared conclusively. Observed TCR beta diversity per million T cells fell roughly linearly with age, and a significant reduction was already apparent by age roughly 40.

Libraries were built with 5' RACE. Sequenced using an Illumina HiSeq 2500. A second PCR of roughly 7 to 11 cycles was performed with a sample-barcoded 5' primer and a J-beta primer mix. A unique molecular identifier was introduced onto each TCR beta cDNA molecule by a template-switch 5' adaptor carrying 12 random nucleotides. Each sample yielded at least 3 million CDR3-containing paired-end reads. First-strand cDNA synthesis was performed from all RNA using the Mint cDNA synthesis kit, with priming by a TRBC-specific oligonucleotide. After uracil-DNA glycosylase treatment, a first 18-cycle PCR used universal primers M1SS and BC2_uni_R on all cDNA. From the authors' description of their analysis: Each sample was normalized by randomly selecting 1 million high-quality reads, each carrying a distinct molecular identifier. Instead of being binned into consensus sequences, reads that shared molecular identifiers were thrown out. MiTCR, set to a Q25 quality threshold and the strictest error-elimination algorithm, was used for CDR3 identification, clonotype clustering and error correction. A nonparametric unseen species model with Euler transformation was used to estimate a lower bound on total TCR beta diversity. TCRdb redid the processing of the public reads, applying fastp at Q25 and MiXCR, and retained in-frame beta chains. Each entry is one CDR3 protein sequence, shown with its most common DNA and genes. In this record, the V and J calls reflect TCRdb's handling and not the investigators' own analysis. The table for this sample lists around 620,000 distinct CDR3 sequences; 27% of them were counted only once. 18% of the sample is taken by the ten largest.

There are 15 amino acids in the CDR3, from cysteine to phenylalanine inclusive. Of all the DNA, just the CDR3 is kept, 45 bases in frame from base 1. CDR1 and CDR2 are drawn from the germline V gene (reference sequence): DFQATT, SNEGSKA. At the junction V is shortened by 3 bases and J by 5 bases, with 17 bases in between. The 39 donors, aged about 6 to 90 years, were systemically healthy Caucasian individuals from Russia. Each donor gave ten milliliters of peripheral blood, collected into EDTA-treated Vacutainer tubes. Ficoll-Paque density-gradient centrifugation was used to isolate PBMCs, with at least 6 million per sample. Total RNA, at least 6 micrograms per sample, was extracted from PBMCs with Trizol reagent. Naive CD45RAhigh/CD27high T cell percentages were measured by flow cytometry on a PBMC aliquot from every donor. As regards this clonotype: The antigen it recognizes is unknown. It has no much larger one-base neighbor in the sample; base qualities were not kept.

Sequenced material: blood. Rearrangement joined TRBV20-1 to TRBJ1-5, and TRBD1 may be the D gene, going by 5 matching bases. The receptor comes from a woman between 70 and 85 years old in good health. The encoded CDR3 is CSASPGSWGYQPQHF. The nucleotides are TGCAGTGCTAGCCCAGGGAGTTGGGGATATCAGCCCCAGCATTTT.